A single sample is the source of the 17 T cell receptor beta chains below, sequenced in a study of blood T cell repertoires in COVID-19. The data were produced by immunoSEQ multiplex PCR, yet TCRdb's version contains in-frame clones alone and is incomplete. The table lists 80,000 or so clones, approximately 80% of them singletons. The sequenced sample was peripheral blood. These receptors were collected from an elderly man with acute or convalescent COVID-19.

The CDR3 is CASSPRGGDRGQYEQYF. For the CDR3, the DNA is TGTGCCAGCTCCCCCCGGGGGGGGGACAGGGGGCAATACGAGCAGTACTTC. The chain employs TRBV18 and TRBJ2-7; TRBD1 aligns across 12 bases. Germline V CDR1 and CDR2: KGHSH, LQKENI. CDR3 length: 17 residues. V was pared by 6 bases and J by 4 bases, with 13 bases of the junction left unmatched.

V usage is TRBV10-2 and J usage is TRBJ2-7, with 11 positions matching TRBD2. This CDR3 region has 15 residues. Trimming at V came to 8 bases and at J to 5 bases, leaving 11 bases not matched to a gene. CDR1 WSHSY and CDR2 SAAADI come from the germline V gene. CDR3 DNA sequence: TGCGCCAGCGGTTTAGCGGGGGGGCCGATGAACGAGCAGTACTTC. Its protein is CASGLAGGPMNEQYF.

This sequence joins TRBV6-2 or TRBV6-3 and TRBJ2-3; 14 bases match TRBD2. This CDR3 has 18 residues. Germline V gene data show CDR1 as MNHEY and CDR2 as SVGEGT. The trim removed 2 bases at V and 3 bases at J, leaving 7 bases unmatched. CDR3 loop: CASSYPTSGGAETDTQYF. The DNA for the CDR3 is TGTGCCAGCAGTTACCCGACTAGCGGGGGGGCCGAGACAGATACGCAGTATTTT.

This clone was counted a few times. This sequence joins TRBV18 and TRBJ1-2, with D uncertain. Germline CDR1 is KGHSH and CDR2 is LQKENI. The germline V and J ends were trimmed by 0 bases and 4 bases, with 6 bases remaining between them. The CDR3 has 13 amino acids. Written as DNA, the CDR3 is TGTGCCAGCTCACCACCGATCGGCTATGGCTACACCTTC. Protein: CASSPPIGYGYTF.

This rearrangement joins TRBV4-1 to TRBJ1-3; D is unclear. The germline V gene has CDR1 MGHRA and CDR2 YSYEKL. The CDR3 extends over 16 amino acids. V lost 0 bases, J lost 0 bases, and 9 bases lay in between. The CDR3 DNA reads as TGCGCCAGCAGCCAAGAGGTCCAGATCTCTGGAAACACCATATATTTT. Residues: CASSQEVQISGNTIYF.

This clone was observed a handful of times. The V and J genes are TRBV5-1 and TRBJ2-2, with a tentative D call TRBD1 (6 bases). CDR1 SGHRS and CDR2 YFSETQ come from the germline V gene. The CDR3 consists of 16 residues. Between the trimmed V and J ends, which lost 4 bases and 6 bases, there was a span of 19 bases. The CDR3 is CASSGTQGPLAGELFF. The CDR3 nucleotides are TGCGCCAGCAGCGGAACACAGGGTCCTTTAGCCGGGGAGCTGTTTTTT.

CDR3 DNA: TGCGCCAGCAGCCTGGACACAGGGGGTCTGAACACTGAAGCTTTCTTT. It specifies CASSLDTGGLNTEAFF. This chain links TRBV5-1 with TRBJ1-1; TRBD1 matches 8 bases. The V and J ends lost 4 bases and 0 bases, in that order; junction bases with no gene match: 8. This CDR3 comprises 16 residues. Germline assignment: CDR1 SGHRS and CDR2 YFSETQ.

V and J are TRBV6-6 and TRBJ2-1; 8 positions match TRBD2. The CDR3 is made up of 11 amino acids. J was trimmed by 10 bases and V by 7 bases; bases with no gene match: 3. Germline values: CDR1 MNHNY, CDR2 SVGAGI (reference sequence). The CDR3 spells CASTGGREQFF. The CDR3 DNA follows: TGTGCCAGCACGGGGGGGAGGGAGCAGTTCTTC.

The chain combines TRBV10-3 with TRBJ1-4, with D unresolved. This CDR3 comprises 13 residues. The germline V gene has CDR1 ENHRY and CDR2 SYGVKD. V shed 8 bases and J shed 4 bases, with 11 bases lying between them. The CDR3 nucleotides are TGTGCCATCTCAGGTCTGGATAATGAAAAACTGTTTTTT. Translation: CAISGLDNEKLFF.

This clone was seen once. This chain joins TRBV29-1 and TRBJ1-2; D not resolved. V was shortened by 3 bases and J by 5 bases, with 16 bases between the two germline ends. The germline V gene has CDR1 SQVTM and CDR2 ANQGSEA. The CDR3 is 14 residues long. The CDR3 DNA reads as TGCAGCGTTGAGAGGCCGACGGTCCAATATGGCTACACCTTC. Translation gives CSVERPTVQYGYTF. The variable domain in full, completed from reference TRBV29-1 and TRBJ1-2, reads SAVISQKPSRDICQRGTSLTIQCQVDSQVTMMFWYRQQPGQSLTLIATANQGSEATYESGFVIDKFPISRPNLTFSTLTVSNMSPEDSSIYLCSVERPTVQYGYTFGSGTRLTVV.

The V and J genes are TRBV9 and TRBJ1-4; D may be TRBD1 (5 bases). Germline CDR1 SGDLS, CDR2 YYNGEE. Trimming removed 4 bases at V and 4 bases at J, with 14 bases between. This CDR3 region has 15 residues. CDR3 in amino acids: CASSPRAQVNEKLFF. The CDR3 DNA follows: TGTGCCAGCAGCCCCAGAGCACAGGTTAATGAAAAACTGTTTTTT.

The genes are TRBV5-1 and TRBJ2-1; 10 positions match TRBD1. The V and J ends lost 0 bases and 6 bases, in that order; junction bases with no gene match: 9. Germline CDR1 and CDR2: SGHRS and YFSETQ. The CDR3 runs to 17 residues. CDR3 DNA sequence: TGCGCCAGCAGCTTGGCCGCGGGGACAGGGGATAGCAATGAGCAGTTCTTC. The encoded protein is CASSLAAGTGDSNEQFF. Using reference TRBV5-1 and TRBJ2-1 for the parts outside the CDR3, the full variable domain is KAGVTQTPRYLIKTRGQQVTLSCSPISGHRSVSWYQQTPGQGLQFLFEYFSETQRNKGNFPGRFSGRQFSNSRSEMNVSTLELGDSALYLCASSLAAGTGDSNEQFFGPGTRLTVL.

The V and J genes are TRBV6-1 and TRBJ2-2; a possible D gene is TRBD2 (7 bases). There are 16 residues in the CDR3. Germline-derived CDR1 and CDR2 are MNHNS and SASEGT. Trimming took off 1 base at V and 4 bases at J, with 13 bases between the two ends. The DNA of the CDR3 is TGTGCCAGCAGTGAAGTGGGAGGGGGGGCCACCGGGGAGCTGTTTTTT. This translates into CASSEVGGGATGELFF.

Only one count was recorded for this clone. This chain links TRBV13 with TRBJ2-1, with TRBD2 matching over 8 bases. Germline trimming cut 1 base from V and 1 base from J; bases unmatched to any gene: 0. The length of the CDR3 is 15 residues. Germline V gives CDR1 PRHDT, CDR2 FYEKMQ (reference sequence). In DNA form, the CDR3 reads TGTGCCAGCAGCTTAGTAGCGGGGTCCTACAATGAGCAGTTCTTC. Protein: CASSLVAGSYNEQFF.

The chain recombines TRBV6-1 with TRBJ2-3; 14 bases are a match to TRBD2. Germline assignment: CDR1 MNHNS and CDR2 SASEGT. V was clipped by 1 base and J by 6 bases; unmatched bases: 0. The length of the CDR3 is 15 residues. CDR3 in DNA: TGTGCCAGCAGTGAAGGACTAGCGGGGGGGGATACGCAGTATTTT. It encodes CASSEGLAGGDTQYF.

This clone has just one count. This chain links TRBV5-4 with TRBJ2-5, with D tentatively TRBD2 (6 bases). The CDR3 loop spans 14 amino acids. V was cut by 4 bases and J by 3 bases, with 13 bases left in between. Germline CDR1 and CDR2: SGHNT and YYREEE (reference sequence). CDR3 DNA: TGTGCCAGCAGCGAAGACTGGGGGGAAGAGACCCAGTACTTC. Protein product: CASSEDWGEETQYF.

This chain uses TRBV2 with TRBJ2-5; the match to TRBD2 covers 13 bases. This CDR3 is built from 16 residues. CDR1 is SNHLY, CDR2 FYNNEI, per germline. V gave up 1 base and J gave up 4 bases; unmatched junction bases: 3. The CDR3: CASSEGLAGGGETQYF. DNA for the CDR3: TGTGCCAGCAGTGAAGGACTAGCGGGGGGCGGAGAGACCCAGTACTTC.